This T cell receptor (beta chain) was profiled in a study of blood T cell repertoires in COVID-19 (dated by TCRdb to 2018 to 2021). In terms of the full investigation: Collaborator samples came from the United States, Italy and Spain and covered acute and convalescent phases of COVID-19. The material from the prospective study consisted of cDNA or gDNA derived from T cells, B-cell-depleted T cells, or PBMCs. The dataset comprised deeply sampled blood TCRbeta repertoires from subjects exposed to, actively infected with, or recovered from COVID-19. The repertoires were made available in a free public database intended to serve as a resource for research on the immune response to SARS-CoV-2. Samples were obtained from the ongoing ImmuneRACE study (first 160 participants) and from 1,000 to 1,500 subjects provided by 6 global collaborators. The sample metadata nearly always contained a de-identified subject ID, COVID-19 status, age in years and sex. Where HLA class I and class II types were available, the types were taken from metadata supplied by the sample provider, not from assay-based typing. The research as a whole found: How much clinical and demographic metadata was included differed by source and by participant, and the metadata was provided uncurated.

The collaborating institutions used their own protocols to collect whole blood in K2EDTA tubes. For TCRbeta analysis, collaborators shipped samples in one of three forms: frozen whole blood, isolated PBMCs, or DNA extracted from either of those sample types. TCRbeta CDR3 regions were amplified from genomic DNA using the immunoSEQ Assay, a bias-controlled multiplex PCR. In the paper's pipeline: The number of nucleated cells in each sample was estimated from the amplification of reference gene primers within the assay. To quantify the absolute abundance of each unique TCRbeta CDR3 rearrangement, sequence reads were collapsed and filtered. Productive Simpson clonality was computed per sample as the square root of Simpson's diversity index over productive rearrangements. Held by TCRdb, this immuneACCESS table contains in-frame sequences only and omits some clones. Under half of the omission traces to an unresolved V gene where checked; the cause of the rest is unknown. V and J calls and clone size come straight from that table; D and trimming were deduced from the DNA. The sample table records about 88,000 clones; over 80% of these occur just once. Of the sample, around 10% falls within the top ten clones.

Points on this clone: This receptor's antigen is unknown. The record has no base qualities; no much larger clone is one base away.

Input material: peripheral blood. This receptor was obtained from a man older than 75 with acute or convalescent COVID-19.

The DNA reads TGTGCCAGCTCACGGACTAGCGGGGGAAACAATGAGCAGTTCTTC. Its amino acids are CASSRTSGGNNEQFF. The rearranged segments are TRBV18 and TRBJ2-1, and 13 junctional nucleotides match TRBD2. The CDR3 sequence holds 15 residues, the cysteine and phenylalanine included. Just CDR3 DNA is preserved here, 45 bases in frame from base 1. CDR1 and CDR2, per the germline V gene, are KGHSH and LQKENI. V and J are trimmed by 4 bases and 5 bases, and the gene matches miss 2 bases of the junction.